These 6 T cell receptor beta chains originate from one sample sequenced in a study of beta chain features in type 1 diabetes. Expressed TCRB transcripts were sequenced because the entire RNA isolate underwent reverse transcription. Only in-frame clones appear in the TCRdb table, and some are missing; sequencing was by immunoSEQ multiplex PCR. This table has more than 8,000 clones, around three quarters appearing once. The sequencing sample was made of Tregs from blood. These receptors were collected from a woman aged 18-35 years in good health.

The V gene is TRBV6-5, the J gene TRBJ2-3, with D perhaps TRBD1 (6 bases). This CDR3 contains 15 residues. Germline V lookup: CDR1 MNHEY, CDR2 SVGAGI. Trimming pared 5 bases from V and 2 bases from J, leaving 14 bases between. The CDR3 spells CASSTGTIFTDTQYF. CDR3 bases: TGTGCCAGCAGTACCGGGACAATTTTCACAGATACGCAGTATTTT.

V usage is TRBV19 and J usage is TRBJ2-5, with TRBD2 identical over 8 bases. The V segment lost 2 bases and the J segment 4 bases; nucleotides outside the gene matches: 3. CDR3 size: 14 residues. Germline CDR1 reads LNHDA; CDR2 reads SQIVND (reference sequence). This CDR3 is CASSIRREGETQYF. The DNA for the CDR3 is TGTGCCAGTAGTATAAGACGGGAGGGAGAGACCCAGTACTTC.

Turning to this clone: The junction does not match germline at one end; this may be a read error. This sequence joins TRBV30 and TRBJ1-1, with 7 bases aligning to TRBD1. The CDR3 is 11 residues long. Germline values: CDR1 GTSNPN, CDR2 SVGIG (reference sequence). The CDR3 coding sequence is TGTGCCTGGAGTGCAACAACGGGACAGATATTT. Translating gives CAWSATTGQIF.

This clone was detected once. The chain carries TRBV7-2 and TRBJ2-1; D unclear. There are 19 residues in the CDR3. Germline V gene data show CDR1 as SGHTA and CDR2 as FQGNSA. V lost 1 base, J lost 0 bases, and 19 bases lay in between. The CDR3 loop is CASSLGSPTRRSSYNEQFF. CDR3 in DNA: TGTGCCAGCAGCTTAGGCTCTCCAACGAGACGGAGCTCCTACAATGAGCAGTTCTTC.

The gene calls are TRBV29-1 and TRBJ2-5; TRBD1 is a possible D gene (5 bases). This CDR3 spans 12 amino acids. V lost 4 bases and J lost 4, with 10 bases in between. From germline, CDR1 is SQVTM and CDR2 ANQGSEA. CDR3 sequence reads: CSVGRGGETQYF. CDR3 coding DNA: TGCAGCGTTGGAAGGGGCGGAGAGACCCAGTACTTC. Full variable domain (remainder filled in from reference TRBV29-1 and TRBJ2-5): SAVISQKPSRDICQRGTSLTIQCQVDSQVTMMFWYRQQPGQSLTLIATANQGSEATYESGFVIDKFPISRPNLTFSTLTVSNMSPEDSSIYLCSVGRGGETQYFGPGTRLLVL.

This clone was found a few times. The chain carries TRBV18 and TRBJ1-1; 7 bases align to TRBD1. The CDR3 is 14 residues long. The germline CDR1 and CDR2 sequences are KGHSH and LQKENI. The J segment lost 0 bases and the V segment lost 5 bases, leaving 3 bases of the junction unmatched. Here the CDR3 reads CASSGTVLNTEAFF. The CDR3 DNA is TGTGCCAGCTCAGGGACAGTATTGAACACTGAAGCTTTCTTT.